This T cell receptor beta chain came from a study of T-cell memory formation after mild COVID-19. Whole-study context: Clusters of TCRs were largely donor specific.

TCRdb redid the calling of the 5' RACE reads with MiXCR, one entry per CDR3 protein. This sample carries around 340,000 distinct CDR3 sequences, around 20% of them seen once, and the ten largest clones take approximately 13%. This clonotype was detected only a few times. Antigen specificity is unknown. CDR3 length: 15 amino acids. V lost 0 bases, J lost 6 bases, and 14 bases lay in between. Germline CDR1 reads MGHRA; CDR2 reads YSYEKL. Study outcomes and limitations: Memory from before infection featured some responding clones, which suggests cross-reactive memory joined.

Specimen: PBMCs or a T cell subset sorted from them (not recorded which). This chain connects TRBV4-1 to TRBJ2-5, with D perhaps TRBD1 (5 bases). The receptor comes from an adult woman who had mild COVID-19 (a few samples of this study predate the infection). Cell type and time point are not known. In DNA form, the CDR3 reads TGCGCCAGCAGCCAAGATCTGGCAGGGTGGAAGACCCAGTACTTC. Protein: CASSQDLAGWKTQYF.